The next 30 T cell receptor beta chains were all read from a single sample in a study of T cells after yellow fever vaccination. TCRdb analysed the 5' RACE reads with MiXCR anew, one entry per CDR3 protein. The sample lists around 120,000 distinct CDR3 sequences; 5.5% to 8% were seen once. The sequencing here drew on CD4+ T cells sorted from PBMCs, taken more than 35 days after the first yellow fever vaccination. The receptor source for this set is a man in his late teens or twenties who received the YFV17D yellow fever vaccine.

The sample holds many counts of this clonotype. This chain uses TRBV6-2 or TRBV6-3 with TRBJ2-1; 7 bases are a match to TRBD2. Trimming took 8 bases from V and 13 from J; bases not matched to a gene: 2. Germline-derived CDR1 and CDR2 are MNHEY and SVGEGT. The CDR3 totals 9 residues. CDR3 region: CASGRGQFF. The CDR3 nucleotides are TGTGCCAGCGGGAGGGGACAGTTCTTC.

This clonotype was detected ten times or more. V is TRBV5-6 and J is TRBJ2-1, with 9 bases matching TRBD2. The germline CDR1 and CDR2 sequences are SGHDT and YYEEEE. The CDR3 is 14 amino acids. Trimming at V came to 1 base and at J to 9 bases, leaving 5 bases not matched to a gene. CDR3 region: CASSLSSGVLEQFF. Written as DNA, the CDR3 is TGTGCCAGCAGCTTGTCTAGCGGGGTGCTTGAGCAGTTCTTC.

Ten or more counts support this clonotype. The chain has TRBV20-1 and TRBJ2-3; D is ambiguous. Germline V gene lookup returns CDR1 DFQATT and CDR2 SNEGSKA (reference sequence). The V and J ends lost 3 bases and 2 bases respectively, with 9 bases between them. CDR3 length: 13 amino acids. The CDR3 DNA is TGCAGTGCTAGGAAGTCAGTCACAGATACGCAGTATTTT. The encoded protein is CSARKSVTDTQYF.

This clonotype was seen at least ten times. The chain is built from TRBV12-3 or TRBV12-4 and TRBJ1-1; D is possibly TRBD1 (5 bases). Trimming stripped 4 bases from V and 7 bases from J, with 13 bases between. The CDR3 consists of 13 residues. The CDR3: CASSSPGIDEAFF. The CDR3 bases are TGTGCCAGCAGTTCCCCAGGGATAGATGAAGCTTTCTTT.

This clonotype showed up many times. The germline gene is not matched at one end of the junction; a read error may be the cause. The chain has TRBV7-2 and TRBJ2-5; 7 nucleotides line up with TRBD1. The CDR3 covers 12 residues. CDR1 is SGHTA and CDR2 is FQGNSA in the germline V gene. DNA for the CDR3: TGTGCCAGCAGCTCACAGAGGGGGCGCTTGGACTTC. The encoded protein is CASSSQRGRLDF.

This clonotype was observed many times. The V and J genes are TRBV4-1 and TRBJ1-5; no reliable D call. This CDR3 has 14 amino acids. Per the germline V gene, CDR1 is MGHRA and CDR2 is YSYEKL. Trimming stripped 3 bases from V and 6 bases from J, with 12 bases between. The CDR3 here is CASSQARTVQPQHF. Here the CDR3 DNA reads TGCGCCAGCAGCCAGGCCCGAACTGTTCAGCCCCAGCATTTT.

This clonotype was seen ten or more times. This CDR3 is CASSWDTEAFF. CDR3 in DNA: TGTGCCAGCAGTTGGGACACTGAAGCTTTCTTT. This sequence joins TRBV12-3 or TRBV12-4 and TRBJ1-1; no reliable D call. The CDR3 runs 11 residues. Trimming took 4 bases from V and 3 from J, leaving 3 bases between them.

The chain joins TRBV5-1 to TRBJ2-5; 8 bases map to TRBD2. The CDR3 contains 15 residues. Germline V lookup: CDR1 SGHRS, CDR2 YFSETQ. J gave up 1 base and V 3 bases, and 5 bases lay outside the gene matches. The CDR3 region is CASSSSSGLQETQYF. DNA of the CDR3: TGCGCCAGCAGCTCATCTAGCGGGCTCCAAGAGACCCAGTACTTC.

This clonotype was observed at least ten times. The gene calls are TRBV25-1 and TRBJ2-5; 10 bases agree with TRBD2. The CDR3 is 16 residues long. The ends lost 2 bases at V and 4 bases at J; junction bases unmatched: 7. CDR1 MGHDK and CDR2 SYGVNS come from the germline V gene. The CDR3 is CASSEVSGGRRETQYF. CDR3 coding DNA: TGTGCCAGCAGTGAAGTTAGCGGGGGGAGGCGAGAGACCCAGTACTTC.

This clonotype was observed at least ten times. This chain connects TRBV18 to TRBJ2-7; D remains ambiguous. The ends were cut back, 5 bases at V and 0 bases at J, with 8 bases in the middle. The CDR3 contains 13 residues. In germline, CDR1 is KGHSH, CDR2 LQKENI. The DNA of the CDR3 is TGTGCCAGCTCAAACTCAGACTCCTACGAGCAGTACGTC. Protein product: CASSNSDSYEQYV.

The table lists this clonotype with many counts. The V gene is TRBV6-1, the J gene TRBJ2-7; D gene uncertain. The germline CDR1 and CDR2 sequences are MNHNS and SASEGT. The V end was cut by 5 bases, the J end by 1 base, with 18 bases between. The CDR3 loop spans 16 amino acids. CDR3 DNA sequence: TGTGCCAGCAGTCCATACGCTGTCGGTCTATCCTACGAGCAGTACTTC. This gives the protein CASSPYAVGLSYEQYF.

V and J are TRBV20-1 and TRBJ2-1, with D possibly being TRBD2 (6 bases). Germline lookup yields CDR1 DFQATT and CDR2 SNEGSKA (reference sequence). The V end was cut by 3 bases, the J end by 3 bases, with 9 bases between. The CDR3 length is 13 residues. The CDR3: CSASGGIYNEQFF. The CDR3 bases are TGCAGTGCTAGTGGAGGGATCTACAATGAGCAGTTCTTC.

With respect to this clonotype: Likely a read error: the CDR3 ends without its conserved phenylalanine or tryptophan. The rearrangement joins TRBV5-1 to TRBJ2-1; D may be TRBD2 (6 bases). CDR1 is SGHRS and CDR2 is YFSETQ in the germline V gene. The CDR3 consists of 16 residues. Trimming removed 0 bases at V and 0 bases at J, with 10 bases between. The chain's CDR3 is CASSLDGGISYNEQFL. The CDR3 DNA reads as TGCGCCAGCAGCTTGGATGGGGGGATCTCCTACAATGAGCAGTTCCTC.

The sample holds many counts of this clonotype. The rearrangement uses TRBV5-1 and TRBJ1-1, with unresolved D. V dropped 6 bases and J dropped 1 base, with 4 bases sitting between them. Germline values: CDR1 SGHRS, CDR2 YFSETQ. The CDR3 spans 11 residues. The CDR3 sequence: CASMGNTEAFF. The CDR3 DNA reads TGCGCCAGCATGGGGAACACTGAAGCTTTCTTT.

The V and J genes are TRBV30 and TRBJ1-6; 7 positions match TRBD1. Germline CDR1 is GTSNPN and CDR2 is SVGIG (reference sequence). V was pared by 4 bases and J by 7 bases, with 4 bases of the junction left unmatched. This CDR3 has 13 amino acids. The CDR3 bases are TGTGCCTGGAACAGGGGAGGAAATTCACCCCTCCACTTT. Its translation: CAWNRGGNSPLHF.

This clonotype was seen at least ten times. This chain links TRBV5-1 with TRBJ2-7; D perhaps matches TRBD1 (6 bases). This CDR3 comprises 14 residues. The germline V and J ends were trimmed by 2 bases and 3 bases, with 12 bases remaining between them. Germline CDR1 and CDR2: SGHRS and YFSETQ. CDR3 bases: TGCGCCAGCAGCTTACAGGGTTCTTTCTACGAGCAGTACGTC. Translated: CASSLQGSFYEQYV.

This clonotype was observed many times. J is TRBJ1-1 and V is TRBV9; D is unresolved. Germline V gives CDR1 SGDLS, CDR2 YYNGEE. The CDR3 is 14 residues long. Trimming took off 0 bases at V and 0 bases at J, with 6 bases between the two ends. The CDR3 DNA sequence: TGTGCCAGCAGCGTAGGGAACATGAACACTGAAGCTTTCTTT. As protein: CASSVGNMNTEAFF.

The chain employs TRBV4-2 and TRBJ2-7; D ambiguous. Looked up from germline, CDR1 is LGHNA and CDR2 is YNFKEQ. V was trimmed by 10 bases and J by 0 bases, leaving 25 bases between them. The CDR3 extends over 17 amino acids. Written as DNA, the CDR3 is TGTGCCATGGGCCCCGGGCTACCCGGGCGCGTCTCCTACGAGCAGTACGTC. The encoded protein is CAMGPGLPGRVSYEQYV.

This clonotype was counted at least ten times. The chain carries TRBV4-1 and TRBJ2-5; no reliable D call. The CDR3 extends over 16 amino acids. In germline, CDR1 is MGHRA, CDR2 YSYEKL. The ends were cut back, 1 base at V and 5 bases at J, with 17 bases in the middle. CDR3 in amino acids: CASSQVIRTPSETQYF. In DNA, the CDR3 is TGCGCCAGCAGCCAAGTAATTCGAACGCCCTCGGAGACCCAGTACTTC.

On this clonotype itself: Being one base from a much bigger clone, this may be a read error. This sequence joins TRBV20-1 and TRBJ2-5, with D tentatively TRBD2 (5 bases). The CDR3 extends over 11 amino acids. Per the germline V gene, CDR1 is DFQATT and CDR2 is SNEGSKA (reference sequence). CDR3 DNA: TGCAGTGTCAGAATCTGGGAGAACCAGTACTTC. Translated, it gives CSVRIWENQYF.

The table lists this clonotype with many counts. This rearrangement joins TRBV12-3 or TRBV12-4 to TRBJ2-3, with 7 bases matching TRBD1. This CDR3 comprises 14 residues. V was clipped by 6 bases and J by 12 bases; unmatched bases: 15. CDR3 bases: TGTGCCAGCAGCCCAGACCAAGCACAGGGGATACAGTATTTT. Translating gives CASSPDQAQGIQYF.

Many counts were recorded for this clonotype. The chain carries TRBV2 and TRBJ2-7; possibly TRBD1 for D (6 bases). The CDR3 runs 12 residues. Germline-derived CDR1 and CDR2 are SNHLY and FYNNEI. V was pared by 6 bases and J by 5 bases, with 11 bases between. The CDR3 coding sequence is TGTGCCAGCAGGGAACAGGGACACGAGCAGTACTTC. It codes for CASREQGHEQYF.

This clonotype was counted a few times. This chain links TRBV3-1 with TRBJ2-3, with D perhaps matching TRBD1 (6 bases). The ends were cut back, 4 bases at V and 4 bases at J, with 15 bases in the middle. The CDR3 sequence is 15 residues long. Germline lookup yields CDR1 LGHDT and CDR2 YNNKEL (reference sequence). The CDR3 protein is CASSPRGWGPDTQYF. DNA of the CDR3: TGTGCCAGCAGCCCCAGGGGCTGGGGCCCAGATACGCAGTATTTT.

This clonotype was seen at least ten times. This sequence joins TRBV2 and TRBJ2-3; D is unresolved. Between the trimmed V and J ends, which lost 8 bases and 2 bases, there was a span of 5 bases. CDR1 is SNHLY, CDR2 FYNNEI, per germline. This CDR3 comprises 11 residues. Here the CDR3 DNA reads TGTGCCAGCCGGGTCACAGATACGCAGTATTTT. Residues: CASRVTDTQYF.

This clonotype was detected ten times or more. The chain's CDR3 is CASSFVNEQFF. In DNA form, the CDR3 reads TGTGCCAGCAGCTTTGTTAATGAGCAGTTCTTC. The chain employs TRBV7-9 and TRBJ2-1; D unclear. This CDR3 is 11 amino acids long. Germline CDR1 reads SEHNR; CDR2 reads FQNEAQ (reference sequence). The V and J ends lost 3 bases and 7 bases respectively, with 4 bases between them.

This clonotype was detected many times. The genes are TRBV5-1 and TRBJ1-1; D not resolved. CDR3 length equals 15 residues. V shed 1 base and J shed 0 bases, with 10 bases lying between them. Germline values: CDR1 SGHRS, CDR2 YFSETQ. The chain's CDR3 is CASSLRPNLNTEAFF. Here the CDR3 DNA reads TGCGCCAGCAGCTTGCGACCGAATCTGAACACTGAAGCTTTCTTT.

This clonotype was detected many times. V and J are TRBV5-6 and TRBJ1-4; a weak D match, TRBD1 (5 bases). CDR1 and CDR2 from the germline V gene are SGHDT and YYEEEE. V gave up 3 bases and J gave up 8 bases, with 11 bases separating them. The CDR3 runs 13 residues. The CDR3 protein is CASSWRGEEKLFF. CDR3 nucleotide sequence: TGTGCCAGCAGCTGGAGGGGTGAGGAAAAACTGTTTTTT.

This clonotype was seen ten or more times. The chain has TRBV6-4 and TRBJ2-1; 7 positions match TRBD1. V was pared by 7 bases and J by 4 bases, with 7 bases of the junction left unmatched. The CDR3 has 14 amino acids. From germline, CDR1 is MRHNA and CDR2 SNTAGT. The DNA of the CDR3 is TGTGCCAGCAAGAGGGACAGCTCTTACAATGAGCAGTTCTTC. Residues: CASKRDSSYNEQFF.

This clonotype showed up many times. The chain couples TRBV5-1 to TRBJ1-1, with D hard to call. The germline gives CDR1 SGHRS, CDR2 YFSETQ. The V end lost 2 bases, the J end lost 1 base, and 12 bases lay between the germline ends. This CDR3 is built from 15 residues. The DNA for the CDR3 is TGCGCCAGCAGCTTACGGAGTTTGACGAACACTGAAGCTTTCTTT. Its translation: CASSLRSLTNTEAFF.

This chain links TRBV5-1 with TRBJ2-5; 11 nucleotides agree with TRBD2. Germline V CDR1 and CDR2: SGHRS, YFSETQ. The junction had 3 bases not matched to a gene; V was cut back by 4 bases and J by 4 bases. The CDR3 contains 14 residues. CDR3 protein: CASSIAGGRETQYF. The CDR3 coding sequence is TGCGCCAGCAGCATAGCGGGGGGGCGAGAGACCCAGTACTTC.